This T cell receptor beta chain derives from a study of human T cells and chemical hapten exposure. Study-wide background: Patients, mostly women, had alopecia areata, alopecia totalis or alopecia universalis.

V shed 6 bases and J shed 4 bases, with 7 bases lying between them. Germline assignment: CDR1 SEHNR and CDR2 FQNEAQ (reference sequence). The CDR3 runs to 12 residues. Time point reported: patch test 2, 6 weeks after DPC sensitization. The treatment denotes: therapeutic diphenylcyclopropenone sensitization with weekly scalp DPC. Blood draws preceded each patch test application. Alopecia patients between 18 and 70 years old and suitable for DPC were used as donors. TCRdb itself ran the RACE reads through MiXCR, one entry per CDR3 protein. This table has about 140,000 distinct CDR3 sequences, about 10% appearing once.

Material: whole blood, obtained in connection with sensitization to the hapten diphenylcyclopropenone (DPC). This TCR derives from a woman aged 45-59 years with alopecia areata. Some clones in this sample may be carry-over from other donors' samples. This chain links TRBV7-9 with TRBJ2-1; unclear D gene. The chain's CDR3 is CASSPIYNEQFF. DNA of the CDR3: TGTGCCAGCAGTCCAATATACAATGAGCAGTTCTTC.